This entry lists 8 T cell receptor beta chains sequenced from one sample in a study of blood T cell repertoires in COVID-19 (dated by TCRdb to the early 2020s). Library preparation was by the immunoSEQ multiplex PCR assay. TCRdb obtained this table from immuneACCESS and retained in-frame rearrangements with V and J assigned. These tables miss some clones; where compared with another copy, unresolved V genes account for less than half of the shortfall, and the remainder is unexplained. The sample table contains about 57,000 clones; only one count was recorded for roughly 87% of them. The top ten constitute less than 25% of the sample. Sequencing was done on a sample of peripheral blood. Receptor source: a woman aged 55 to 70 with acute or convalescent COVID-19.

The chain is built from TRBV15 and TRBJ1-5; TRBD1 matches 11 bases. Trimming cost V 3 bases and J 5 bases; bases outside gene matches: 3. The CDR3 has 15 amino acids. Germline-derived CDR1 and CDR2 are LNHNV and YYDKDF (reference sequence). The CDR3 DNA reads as TGTGCCACCAGCAGCGTGGACAGGGGGCATCAGCCCCAGCATTTT. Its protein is CATSSVDRGHQPQHF. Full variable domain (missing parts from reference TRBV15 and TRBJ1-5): DAMVIQNPRYQVTQFGKPVTLSCSQTLNHNVMYWYQQKSSQAPKLLFHYYDKDFNNEADTPDNFQSRRPNTSFCFLDIRSPGLGDTAMYLCATSSVDRGHQPQHFGDGTRLSIL.

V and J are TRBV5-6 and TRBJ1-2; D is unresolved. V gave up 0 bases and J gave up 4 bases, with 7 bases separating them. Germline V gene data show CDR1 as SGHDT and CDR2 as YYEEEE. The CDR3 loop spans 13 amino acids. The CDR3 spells CASSLVASYGYTF. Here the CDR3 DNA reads TGTGCCAGCAGCTTGGTGGCTTCCTATGGCTACACCTTC.

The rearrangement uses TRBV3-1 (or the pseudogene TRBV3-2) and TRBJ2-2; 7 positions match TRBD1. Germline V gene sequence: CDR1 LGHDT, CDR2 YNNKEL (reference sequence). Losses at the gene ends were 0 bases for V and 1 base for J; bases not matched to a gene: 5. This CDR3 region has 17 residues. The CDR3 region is CASSQDQGGLNTGELFF. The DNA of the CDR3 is TGTGCCAGCAGCCAAGATCAAGGGGGCTTGAACACCGGGGAGCTGTTTTTT.

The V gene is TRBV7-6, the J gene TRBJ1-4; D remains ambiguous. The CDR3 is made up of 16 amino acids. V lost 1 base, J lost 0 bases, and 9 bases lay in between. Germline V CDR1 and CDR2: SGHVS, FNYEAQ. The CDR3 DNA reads TGTGCCAGCAGCTTAGACAGCCGAACAACTAATGAAAAACTGTTTTTT. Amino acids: CASSLDSRTTNEKLFF.

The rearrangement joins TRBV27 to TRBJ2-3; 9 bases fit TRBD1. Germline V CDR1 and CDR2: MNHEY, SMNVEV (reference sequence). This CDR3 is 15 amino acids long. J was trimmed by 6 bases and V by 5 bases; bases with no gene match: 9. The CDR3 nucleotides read TGTGCCAGCAGTGAGACCGGGACAGGGTGGGATACGCAGTATTTT. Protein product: CASSETGTGWDTQYF.

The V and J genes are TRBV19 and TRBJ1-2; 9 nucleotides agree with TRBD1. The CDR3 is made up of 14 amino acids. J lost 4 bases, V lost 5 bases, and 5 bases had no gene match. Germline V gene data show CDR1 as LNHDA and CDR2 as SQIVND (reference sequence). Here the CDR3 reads CASSPGQGVYGYTF. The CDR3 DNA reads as TGTGCCAGTAGTCCGGGACAGGGTGTCTATGGCTACACCTTC.

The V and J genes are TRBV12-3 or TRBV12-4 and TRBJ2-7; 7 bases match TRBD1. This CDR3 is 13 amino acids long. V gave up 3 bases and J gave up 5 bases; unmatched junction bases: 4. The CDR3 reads CASSFDRADEQYF. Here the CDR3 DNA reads TGTGCCAGCAGTTTCGACAGGGCGGACGAGCAGTACTTC.

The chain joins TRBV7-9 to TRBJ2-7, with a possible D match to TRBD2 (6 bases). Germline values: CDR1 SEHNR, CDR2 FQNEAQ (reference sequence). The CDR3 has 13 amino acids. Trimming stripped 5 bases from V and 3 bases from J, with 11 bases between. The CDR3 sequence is CASSGGGYYEQYF. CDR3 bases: TGTGCCAGCAGCGGGGGAGGTTACTACGAGCAGTACTTC.